Listed below are T cell receptor beta chains from one sample, sequenced in a study of cytomegalovirus exposure and HLA in healthy donors. The assay was immunoSEQ multiplex PCR, and TCRdb's table has in-frame clones only and misses some. The sample lists over 200,000 clones, under 90% occurring once. The specimen sequenced was PBMCs. The receptor set was obtained from a human donor in good health. Both conserved end residues are part of each CDR3. A D gene is named only where the DNA matches it firmly. A clone size is listed for some rows: how often the clone was seen (once, few, many), or a class if it is expanded.

D gene: TRBD1
clone size: -
J gene: TRBJ2-7
CDR3 length: 13
V gene: TRBV19
CDR3 DNA: TGTGCCAGTAGTATCGGGACAGCTTACGAGCAGTACTTC
CDR3 protein: CASSIGTAYEQYF

D gene: -
clone size: -
J gene: TRBJ2-1
CDR3 length: 14
V gene: TRBV29-1
CDR3 DNA: TGCAGCGTCGGACCTGACAGCTCCTACAATGAGCAGTTCTTC
CDR3 protein: CSVGPDSSYNEQFF

D gene: -
clone size: few
J gene: TRBJ1-5
CDR3 length: 16
V gene: TRBV10-1
CDR3 DNA: TGCGCCAGCAGTGAGTCGAAGGACAGCGCCAATCAGCCCCAGCATTTT
CDR3 protein: CASSESKDSANQPQHF

D gene: TRBD1
clone size: -
J gene: TRBJ1-2
CDR3 length: 18
V gene: TRBV7-9
CDR3 DNA: TGTGCCAGCAGCTCTGTACGGGACAGGGGAGAGGCTAACTATGGCTACACCTTC
CDR3 protein: CASSSVRDRGEANYGYTF

D gene: -
clone size: -
J gene: TRBJ2-1
CDR3 length: 16
V gene: TRBV9
CDR3 DNA: TGTGCCAGCAGCGTAACTAGCCCCAGCACTTACAATGAGCAGTTCTTC
CDR3 protein: CASSVTSPSTYNEQFF

D gene: TRBD2
clone size: once
J gene: TRBJ2-7
CDR3 length: 18
V gene: TRBV7-2
CDR3 DNA: TGTGCCAGCAGCCCGACCGGGACTAGCGGGGTCGTTTTATGGGAACAGTACTTC
CDR3 protein: CASSPTGTSGVVLWEQYF

D gene: -
clone size: -
J gene: TRBJ2-5
CDR3 length: 13
V gene: TRBV18
CDR3 DNA: TGTGCCAGCTCACCCCCAGGGCATGAGACCCAGTACTTC
CDR3 protein: CASSPPGHETQYF

D gene: -
clone size: once
J gene: TRBJ1-2
CDR3 length: 13
V gene: TRBV2
CDR3 DNA: TGTGCCAGCAGTGTGAATGGGGGCCGCGGCTACACCTTC
CDR3 protein: CASSVNGGRGYTF

D gene: TRBD2
clone size: -
J gene: TRBJ2-3
CDR3 length: 15
V gene: TRBV6-1
CDR3 DNA: TGTGCCAGCCGACTAGCGGGAGGGGGGACAGATACGCAGTATTTT
CDR3 protein: CASRLAGGGTDTQYF

D gene: TRBD2
clone size: few
J gene: TRBJ2-7
CDR3 length: 16
V gene: TRBV28
CDR3 DNA: TGTGCCAGCAGTGCTCTATCTAGCGGGCTCACCTACGAGCAGTACTTC
CDR3 protein: CASSALSSGLTYEQYF

D gene: TRBD1
clone size: once
J gene: TRBJ2-7
CDR3 length: 14
V gene: TRBV27
CDR3 DNA: TGTGCCAGCAGACCTGGACAGGCCTCCTACGAGCAGTACTTC
CDR3 protein: CASRPGQASYEQYF

D gene: -
clone size: -
J gene: TRBJ2-2
CDR3 length: 17
V gene: TRBV7-9
CDR3 DNA: TGTGCCAGCAGCTCCGGACTGCGCACTTCTCTCACCGGGGAGCTGTTTTTT
CDR3 protein: CASSSGLRTSLTGELFF

D gene: TRBD1
clone size: -
J gene: TRBJ2-7
CDR3 length: 14
V gene: TRBV6-1
CDR3 DNA: TGTGCCAGCAGTGACAGGACAGGGCTGGACGAGCAGTACTTC
CDR3 protein: CASSDRTGLDEQYF

D gene: -
clone size: -
J gene: TRBJ1-2
CDR3 length: 18
V gene: TRBV5-1
CDR3 DNA: TGCGCCAGCAGCTTGTTGGGGGGGATTGACAGACCTAACTATGGCTACACCTTC
CDR3 protein: CASSLLGGIDRPNYGYTF

D gene: TRBD2
clone size: -
J gene: TRBJ2-3
CDR3 length: 15
V gene: TRBV13
CDR3 DNA: TGTGCCAGCAGCTTTAGGACTAGCGGCACAGATACGCAGTATTTT
CDR3 protein: CASSFRTSGTDTQYF

D gene: -
clone size: once
J gene: TRBJ2-7
CDR3 length: 13
V gene: TRBV18
CDR3 DNA: TGTGCCAGCTCACCACCGTCGGGGTGGGAGCAGTACTTC
CDR3 protein: CASSPPSGWEQYF

D gene: -
clone size: -
J gene: TRBJ1-3
CDR3 length: 15
V gene: TRBV27
CDR3 DNA: TGTGCCAGCAGTTTACGGGGGGCCTCCGGAAACACCATATATTTT
CDR3 protein: CASSLRGASGNTIYF

D gene: -
clone size: -
J gene: TRBJ2-1
CDR3 length: 15
V gene: TRBV7-6
CDR3 DNA: TGTGCCAGCAGCTTAACGAACAGGGCTAGGGATGAGCAGTTCTTC
CDR3 protein: CASSLTNRARDEQFF

D gene: TRBD2
clone size: -
J gene: TRBJ2-2
CDR3 length: 18
V gene: TRBV11-3
CDR3 DNA: TGTGCCAGCAGTCGCGGAGTAGCGGGAGGGCCGAAGACCGGGGAGCTGTTTTTT
CDR3 protein: CASSRGVAGGPKTGELFF

D gene: -
clone size: -
J gene: TRBJ2-7
CDR3 length: 14
V gene: TRBV11-1
CDR3 DNA: TGTGCCAGCAGCTTAACCCGACAGTCCTACGAGCAGTACTTC
CDR3 protein: CASSLTRQSYEQYF

D gene: TRBD1
clone size: -
J gene: TRBJ2-7
CDR3 length: 14
V gene: TRBV7-9
CDR3 DNA: TGTGCCAGCAGCTCGGACAGGAGAACCTACGAGCAGTACTTC
CDR3 protein: CASSSDRRTYEQYF

D gene: TRBD1
clone size: -
J gene: TRBJ1-5
CDR3 length: 17
V gene: TRBV4-1
CDR3 DNA: TGCGCCAGCAGCCAAGAGGGACAGCGAAGGAGCAATCAGCCCCAGCATTTT
CDR3 protein: CASSQEGQRRSNQPQHF

D gene: -
clone size: -
J gene: TRBJ2-7
CDR3 length: 12
V gene: TRBV28
CDR3 DNA: TGTGCCAGCAGAGCCCCAGGGCTCCCTCAGTACTTC
CDR3 protein: CASRAPGLPQYF

D gene: TRBD1
clone size: -
J gene: TRBJ1-1
CDR3 length: 17
V gene: TRBV9
CDR3 DNA: TGTGCCAGCAGCGATGGGACAGGGGGCCCTTTGAACACTGAAGCTTTCTTT
CDR3 protein: CASSDGTGGPLNTEAFF

D gene: TRBD1
clone size: -
J gene: TRBJ2-3
CDR3 length: 15
V gene: TRBV30
CDR3 DNA: TGTGCCTGGAGCCGACAGGGTTGGGGCACAGATACGCAGTATTTT
CDR3 protein: CAWSRQGWGTDTQYF

D gene: -
clone size: -
J gene: TRBJ2-2
CDR3 length: 15
V gene: TRBV19
CDR3 DNA: TGTGCCAGTAGCCGACAGGTTGGGTTCACCGGGGAGCTGTTTTTT
CDR3 protein: CASSRQVGFTGELFF

D gene: TRBD2
clone size: -
J gene: TRBJ2-1
CDR3 length: 15
V gene: TRBV5-1
CDR3 DNA: TGCGCCAGCAGCCCCGCGGGGGTCGCCTACAATGAGCAGTTCTTC
CDR3 protein: CASSPAGVAYNEQFF

D gene: -
clone size: -
J gene: TRBJ1-2
CDR3 length: 16
V gene: TRBV29-1
CDR3 DNA: TGCAGCGTTGGAAACCCGCTGCTGGACAGTCCTAGGGGCTACACCTTC
CDR3 protein: CSVGNPLLDSPRGYTF

D gene: TRBD2
clone size: -
J gene: TRBJ2-3
CDR3 length: 14
V gene: TRBV2
CDR3 DNA: TGTGCCAGCAGTGAGGCGGGGGTTTTAAATACGCAGTATTTT
CDR3 protein: CASSEAGVLNTQYF

D gene: -
clone size: -
J gene: TRBJ2-7
CDR3 length: 15
V gene: TRBV7-9
CDR3 DNA: TGTGCCAGCAGCGAGATAGGGACACCCTCCTACGAGCAGTACTTC
CDR3 protein: CASSEIGTPSYEQYF

D gene: -
clone size: -
J gene: TRBJ2-1
CDR3 length: 12
V gene: TRBV7-2
CDR3 DNA: TGTGCCAGCAGCTTACTCCACAATGAGCAGTTCTTC
CDR3 protein: CASSLLHNEQFF

D gene: -
clone size: -
J gene: TRBJ2-7
CDR3 length: 15
V gene: TRBV5-4
CDR3 DNA: TGTGCCAGCAGCTTGACGGGAGCCCTCTCCTACGAGCAGTACTTC
CDR3 protein: CASSLTGALSYEQYF

D gene: -
clone size: -
J gene: TRBJ2-3
CDR3 length: 12
V gene: TRBV28
CDR3 DNA: TGTGCCAGCAGTATACTAACAGATACGCAGTATTTT
CDR3 protein: CASSILTDTQYF

D gene: TRBD2
clone size: few
J gene: TRBJ2-3
CDR3 length: 16
V gene: TRBV5-4
CDR3 DNA: TGTGCCAGCTTTAGGACTAGCGGGACACCCACAGATACGCAGTATTTT
CDR3 protein: CASFRTSGTPTDTQYF

D gene: TRBD1
clone size: -
J gene: TRBJ1-5
CDR3 length: 17
V gene: TRBV4-1
CDR3 DNA: TGCGCCAGCAGCCCAAGAACAGGGGGAAGGGGAAATCAGCCCCAGCATTTT
CDR3 protein: CASSPRTGGRGNQPQHF

D gene: -
clone size: -
J gene: TRBJ2-6
CDR3 length: 14
V gene: TRBV9
CDR3 DNA: TGTGCCAGCAGCCCCGGCTCTGGGGCCAACGTCCTGACTTTC
CDR3 protein: CASSPGSGANVLTF

D gene: TRBD1
clone size: few
J gene: TRBJ1-2
CDR3 length: 13
V gene: TRBV7-2
CDR3 DNA: TGTGCCAGCAGCTCTAGACAGGGCGGTGTCTACACCTTC
CDR3 protein: CASSSRQGGVYTF

D gene: -
clone size: -
J gene: TRBJ1-2
CDR3 length: 13
V gene: TRBV25-1
CDR3 DNA: TGTGCCAGCAGCCGGGATCTCACACGAGGCTACACCTTC
CDR3 protein: CASSRDLTRGYTF

D gene: TRBD2
clone size: -
J gene: TRBJ2-7
CDR3 length: 16
V gene: TRBV30
CDR3 DNA: TGTGCCTGGAGTACTCACTCCGGGAGGTCCGTTTACGAGCAGTACTTC
CDR3 protein: CAWSTHSGRSVYEQYF

D gene: -
clone size: -
J gene: TRBJ2-1
CDR3 length: 12
V gene: TRBV5-1
CDR3 DNA: TGCGCCAGCAGCGTGAATACGGATGAGCAGTTCTTC
CDR3 protein: CASSVNTDEQFF

D gene: TRBD2
clone size: -
J gene: TRBJ2-2
CDR3 length: 17
V gene: TRBV7-9
CDR3 DNA: TGTGCCAGCAGCTCCGGAGGGGACTATGGGGGGACCGGGGAGCTGTTTTTT
CDR3 protein: CASSSGGDYGGTGELFF

D gene: TRBD1
clone size: -
J gene: TRBJ1-2
CDR3 length: 11
V gene: TRBV19
CDR3 DNA: TGTGCCAGTAGAACAGGGGATGGCTACACCTTC
CDR3 protein: CASRTGDGYTF

D gene: -
clone size: -
J gene: TRBJ2-7
CDR3 length: 13
V gene: TRBV2
CDR3 DNA: TGTGCCAGCACGGGATACACGGCCTACGAGCAGTACTTC
CDR3 protein: CASTGYTAYEQYF

D gene: -
clone size: -
J gene: TRBJ1-2
CDR3 length: 15
V gene: TRBV19
CDR3 DNA: TGTGCCAGTAGTATTTCTTCTGGGCAGAACTATGGCTACACCTTC
CDR3 protein: CASSISSGQNYGYTF

D gene: -
clone size: -
J gene: TRBJ2-5
CDR3 length: 16
V gene: TRBV2
CDR3 DNA: TGTGCCAGCAGTGAAGATAGGGGAAGGGGTTTGGGGACCCAGTACTTC
CDR3 protein: CASSEDRGRGLGTQYF

D gene: -
clone size: -
J gene: TRBJ1-2
CDR3 length: 15
V gene: TRBV15
CDR3 DNA: TGTGCCACCAGCAGAGGGGCAGGGGTCGACTATGGCTACACCTTC
CDR3 protein: CATSRGAGVDYGYTF

D gene: -
clone size: -
J gene: TRBJ1-1
CDR3 length: 13
V gene: TRBV27
CDR3 DNA: TGTGCCAGCACCGGGACAAATTCCCTGGGCGCTTTCTTT
CDR3 protein: CASTGTNSLGAFF

D gene: TRBD1
clone size: few
J gene: TRBJ1-2
CDR3 length: 13
V gene: TRBV6-1
CDR3 DNA: TGTGCCAGCAGATTGACAGGGAACTATGGCTACACCTTC
CDR3 protein: CASRLTGNYGYTF

D gene: TRBD1
clone size: -
J gene: TRBJ1-2
CDR3 length: 12
V gene: TRBV6-1
CDR3 DNA: TGTGCCAGCAGAATACAGGGGGAAGGCTACACCTTC
CDR3 protein: CASRIQGEGYTF

D gene: -
clone size: few
J gene: TRBJ2-6
CDR3 length: 17
V gene: TRBV5-4
CDR3 DNA: TGTGCCAGCAGCCCTCGGGACACAACTCTGGGTGGCAACGTCCTGACTTTC
CDR3 protein: CASSPRDTTLGGNVLTF

D gene: -
clone size: -
J gene: TRBJ2-3
CDR3 length: 14
V gene: TRBV25-1
CDR3 DNA: TGTGCCAGCAGTGAACTAGGCGGAGGTGATACGCAGTATTTT
CDR3 protein: CASSELGGGDTQYF

D gene: -
clone size: -
J gene: TRBJ2-7
CDR3 length: 16
V gene: TRBV21-1
CDR3 DNA: TGTGCCAGCAGCAAACAAACCAGGGTAAGGGACTACGAGCAGTACTTC
CDR3 protein: CASSKQTRVRDYEQYF

D gene: -
clone size: -
J gene: TRBJ2-7
CDR3 length: 15
V gene: TRBV5-1
CDR3 DNA: TGCGCCAGCAGCTTGGGACCCCCAGCGTGGTACGAGCAGTACTTC
CDR3 protein: CASSLGPPAWYEQYF